This T cell receptor beta chain was retrieved from a study of blood T cell repertoires in COVID-19. Study summary: Samples taken during acute and convalescent COVID-19 were collected in the United States, Italy and Spain. Nucleic acid was either cDNA or gDNA, and it came from T cells, B-cell-depleted T cells, or PBMCs.

Under the authors' procedure: Reference gene primer amplification gave nucleated cell count estimates. Profiled with immunoSEQ multiplex PCR; TCRdb holds only in-frame clones, not every one. That table is the source of V, J and clone size, and D and trimming were worked out from the DNA. The sample lists 250,000 to 300,000 clones; approximately 90% were seen once. Enrolled through a virtual design, the participants were between 18 and 89 years of age and came from 24 US areas. V dropped 6 bases and J dropped 1; count of bases not matched to a gene: 7. CDR3 length: 16 residues. Germline loops: CDR1 MDHEN, CDR2 SYDVKM.

This TCR was sampled from a woman between 40 and 55 years old with acute COVID-19. The chain employs TRBV28 and TRBJ1-5, with 9 bases fitting TRBD1. Sequencing was carried out using PBMCs or T cells enriched from blood (not recorded which). CDR3 residues: CASSKTGGLSNQPQHF. The CDR3 nucleotides read TGTGCCAGCAGCAAAACAGGGGGCCTGAGCAATCAGCCCCAGCATTTT.